Listed here is a single T cell receptor (beta chain). The antigen remains unidentified. One end of the junction fails to match germline, which may point to a read error. This entry comes from a study of early T cells in non-severe SARS-CoV-2 infection. Study in general: Sequencing input comprised bulk RNA from unsorted whole blood; chain pairing was not available.

Germline CDR1 and CDR2: DFQATT and SNEGSKA (reference sequence). The CDR3 is made up of 10 amino acids. Study-level findings and limits: Comparison of clonotypes with VDJdb favored anti-spike CD8 responses while missing private and CD4 specificities.

Unique molecular identifier tags were affixed to discrete cDNA molecules. TCRdb called the 5' RACE reads again in MiXCR, with one record for every CDR3 protein. Among about 70,000 distinct CDR3 sequences listed, 5% were seen once. Sequencing used whole blood, obtained at baseline. The J gene is TRBJ2-5, the V gene TRBV20-1; the D is unclear. This sequence was found in an adult who was a healthcare worker with PCR-confirmed SARS-CoV-2 infection or an uninfected control (not recorded which). CDR3 sequence: CSAAQGTQYF. CDR3 nucleotide sequence: TGCAGTGCAGCCCAAGGGACCCAGTACTTC.